The present T cell receptor (beta chain) was sequenced within a study of T cell changes during pregnancy in multiple sclerosis. TCRdb's table, derived via immunoSEQ multiplex PCR, lists solely in-frame clones and lacks some. This repertoire shows fewer than 90,000 clones, just under 95% found once; its top ten account for around 1.4%. The CDR3 is 17 residues long. V was cut by 4 bases and J by 0 bases, with 16 bases left in between. The sequence came from a female donor in good health, enrolled as a control in a pregnancy study. The input for sequencing was peripheral blood, taken in the third trimester of pregnancy. V gene TRBV23-1 combines with J gene TRBJ2-4, with D unclear. TRBV23-1 is an open reading frame whose function is uncertain. The CDR3 bases are TGCGCCAGCAGTCCTCCCACCCCCAGGATAGCCAAAAACATTCAGTACTTC. It specifies CASSPPTPRIAKNIQYF.